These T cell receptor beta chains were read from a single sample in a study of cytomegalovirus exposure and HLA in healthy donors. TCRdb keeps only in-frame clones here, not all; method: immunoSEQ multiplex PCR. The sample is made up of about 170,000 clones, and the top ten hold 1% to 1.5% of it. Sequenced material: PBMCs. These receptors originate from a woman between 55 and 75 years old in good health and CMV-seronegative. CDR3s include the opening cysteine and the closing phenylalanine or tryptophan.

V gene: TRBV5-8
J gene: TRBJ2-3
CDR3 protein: CASSGTRGSADTQYF

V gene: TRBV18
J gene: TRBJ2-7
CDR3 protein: CASSPPGQPYEQYF

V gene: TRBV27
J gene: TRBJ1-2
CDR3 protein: CASSSWDRTNYGYTF

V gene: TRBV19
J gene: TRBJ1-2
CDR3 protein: CASSIDGSNYGYTF

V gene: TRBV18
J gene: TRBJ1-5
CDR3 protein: CASSTTGTANQPQHF

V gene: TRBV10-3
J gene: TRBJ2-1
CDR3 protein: CAISESLGVAGPSSYNEQFF

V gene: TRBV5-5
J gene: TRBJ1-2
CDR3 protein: CASSLGPTETNYGYTF

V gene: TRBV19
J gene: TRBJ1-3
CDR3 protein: CASSTGGNSGNTIYF

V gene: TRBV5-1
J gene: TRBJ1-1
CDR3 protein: CASSWTGRNTEAFF

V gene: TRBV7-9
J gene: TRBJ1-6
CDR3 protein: CASSSLGGRFSPLHF

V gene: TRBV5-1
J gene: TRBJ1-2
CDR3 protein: CASSLEGQGYGYTF

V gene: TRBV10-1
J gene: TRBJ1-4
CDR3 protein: CASSPGTGGPTNEKLFF

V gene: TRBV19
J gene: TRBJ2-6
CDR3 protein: CASRGTGRLGANVLTF

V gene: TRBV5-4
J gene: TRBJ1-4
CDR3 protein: CASSFGAATNEKLFF

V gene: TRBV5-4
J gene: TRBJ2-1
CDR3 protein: CASRSGTGYSYNEQFF

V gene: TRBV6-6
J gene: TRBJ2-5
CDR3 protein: CASSYYSRQETQYF

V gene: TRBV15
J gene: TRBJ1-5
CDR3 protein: CATSMVRGSNQPQHF

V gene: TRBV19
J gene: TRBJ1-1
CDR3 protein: CASSIDVVAGTEAFF

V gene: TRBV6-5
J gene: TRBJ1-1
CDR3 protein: CASTLREGGTEAFF

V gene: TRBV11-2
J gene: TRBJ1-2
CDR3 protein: CASSTGQGRNYGYTF

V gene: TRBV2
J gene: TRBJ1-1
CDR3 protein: CASRLDNLNTEAFF

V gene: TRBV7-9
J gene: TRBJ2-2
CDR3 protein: CASSGQDRGYTGELFF

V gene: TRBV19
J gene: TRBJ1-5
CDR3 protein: CASSGGGVYQPQHF

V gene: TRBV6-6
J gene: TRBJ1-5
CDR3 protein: CASRFSTGSNQPQHF

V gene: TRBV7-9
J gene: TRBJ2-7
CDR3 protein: CASSLVASGEQYF

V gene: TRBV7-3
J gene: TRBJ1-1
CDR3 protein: CASSLGQGPTRGTEAFF

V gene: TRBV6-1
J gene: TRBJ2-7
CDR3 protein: CASSLGQGVPREQYF

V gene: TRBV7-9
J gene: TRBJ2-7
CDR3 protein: CASMGAGVPSEQYF

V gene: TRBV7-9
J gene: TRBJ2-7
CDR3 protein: CASSSPDGTSSDEQYF

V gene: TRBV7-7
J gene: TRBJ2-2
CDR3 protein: CASSTRLGASGTGELFF

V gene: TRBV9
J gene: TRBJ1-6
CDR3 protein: CASSVGTAYNSPLHF

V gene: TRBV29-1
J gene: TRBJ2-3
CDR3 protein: CSGGGPTGVTDTQYF

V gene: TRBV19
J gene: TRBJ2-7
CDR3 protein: CASSTSGTGYEQYF

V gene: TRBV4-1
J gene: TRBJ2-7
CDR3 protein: CASSALGGAYEQYF

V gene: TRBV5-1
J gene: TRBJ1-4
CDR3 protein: CASSLVQREEKLFF

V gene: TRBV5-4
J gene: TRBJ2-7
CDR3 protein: CASSLGTSGSYEQYF

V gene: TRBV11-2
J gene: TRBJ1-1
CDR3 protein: CASSFIRTGEAFF

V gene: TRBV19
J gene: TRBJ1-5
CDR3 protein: CASSGMGSSNQPQHF

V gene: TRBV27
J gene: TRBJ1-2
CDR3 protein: CASSFQGLIGYTF

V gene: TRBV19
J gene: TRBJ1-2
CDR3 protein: CASSRQFYGYTF

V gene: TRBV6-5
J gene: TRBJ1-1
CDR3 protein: CASSPRQIPNTEAFF

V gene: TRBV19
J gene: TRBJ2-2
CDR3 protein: CASSSIRSAGRGAGELFF

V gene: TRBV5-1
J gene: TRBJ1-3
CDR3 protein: CASSLTWTGGNTIYF

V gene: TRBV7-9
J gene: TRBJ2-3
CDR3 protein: CASSLVRGGTDTQYF

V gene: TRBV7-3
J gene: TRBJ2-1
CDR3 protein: CASSLSRTGSYNEQFF